These T cell receptor beta chains were read from a single sample in a study of blood T cell repertoires in COVID-19. Clones were sequenced by immunoSEQ multiplex PCR, and TCRdb holds only the in-frame ones, with some missing. The repertoire includes 220,000 or so clones, 85% to 90% of them detected once, and around 9.6% sits in the top ten. Sequencing input: peripheral blood. These receptor sequences come from a woman in her forties or fifties with COVID-19, enrolled during active disease. The CDR3 runs from the conserved cysteine through the conserved F or W. Each record gives: V gene, CDR3 length, clone size, D gene, J gene, CDR3 DNA, CDR3 protein. A D gene is named only where the DNA matches it firmly. The size entry is marked missing in some rows and otherwise reads once, few, many or a size class.

V: TRBV7-6
length: 18
size: .
D: TRBD2
J: TRBJ2-2
DNA: TGTGCCAGCAGCCGGATATCTAGCGGGGGCCTTAACACCGGGGAGCTGTTTTTT
CDR3: CASSRISSGGLNTGELFF

V: TRBV10-3
length: 14
size: once
D: .
J: TRBJ1-4
DNA: TGTGCCATCAGTGGGGGGGCAACTAATGAAAAACTGTTTTTT
CDR3: CAISGGATNEKLFF

V: TRBV27
length: 14
size: .
D: .
J: TRBJ1-1
DNA: TGTGCCAGCAGTCTCCAGGGTAAGAACACTGAAGCTTTCTTT
CDR3: CASSLQGKNTEAFF

V: TRBV13
length: 16
size: few
D: TRBD2
J: TRBJ2-2
DNA: TGTGCCAGCAGCCGACTAGCGGGGGCGAACACCGGGGAGCTGTTTTTT
CDR3: CASSRLAGANTGELFF

V: TRBV14
length: 11
size: once
D: .
J: TRBJ2-7
DNA: TGTGCCAGCAGCCAAGGGAGCGGGCAGTACTTC
CDR3: CASSQGSGQYF

V: TRBV7-2
length: 15
size: .
D: TRBD2
J: TRBJ2-1
DNA: TGTGCCAGCAGCTCCGGACTAGCGGGGCCCAATGAGCAGTTCTTC
CDR3: CASSSGLAGPNEQFF

V: TRBV27
length: 12
size: once
D: .
J: TRBJ2-5
DNA: TGTGCCAGCAGCCCCAACCAAGAGACCCAGTACTTC
CDR3: CASSPNQETQYF

V: TRBV6-2/TRBV6-3
length: 15
size: .
D: TRBD1
J: TRBJ1-3
DNA: TGTGCCAGCAGCCGGACAGGAAACTCTGGAAACACCATATATTTT
CDR3: CASSRTGNSGNTIYF

V: TRBV21-1
length: 15
size: .
D: .
J: TRBJ1-1
DNA: TGTGCCAGCAGCAAAGCGCGGCGTATCGACACTGAAGCTTTCTTT
CDR3: CASSKARRIDTEAFF

V: TRBV5-1
length: 15
size: .
D: TRBD1
J: TRBJ2-7
DNA: TGCGCCAGCAGCCGGGACAGGGGAAGCTCCTACGAGCAGTACTTC
CDR3: CASSRDRGSSYEQYF

V: TRBV4-1
length: 19
size: .
D: .
J: TRBJ1-6
DNA: TGCGCCAGCAGCCAAGATTTTTCGTTTCTGAACCGAGATAATTCACCCCTCCACTTT
CDR3: CASSQDFSFLNRDNSPLHF

V: TRBV2
length: 14
size: .
D: TRBD1
J: TRBJ2-7
DNA: TGTGCCAGCGGTTGGGAACAGGGGGCAAGCGAGCAGTACTTC
CDR3: CASGWEQGASEQYF

V: TRBV5-1
length: 13
size: .
D: .
J: TRBJ2-7
DNA: TGCGCCAGCAGAGAGGAGGATACCTACGAGCAGTACTTC
CDR3: CASREEDTYEQYF

V: TRBV12-3/TRBV12-4
length: 11
size: few
D: .
J: TRBJ1-4
DNA: TGTGCCAGCAGTTTCGGGGGGAAACTGTTTTTT
CDR3: CASSFGGKLFF

V: TRBV18
length: 13
size: few
D: TRBD1
J: TRBJ2-1
DNA: TGTGCCAGCTCACCGACAGGGAACAATGAGCAGTTCTTC
CDR3: CASSPTGNNEQFF

V: TRBV12-5
length: 15
size: few
D: TRBD2
J: TRBJ2-2
DNA: TGTGCTAGTGCCTCCGGGACTATGAACACCGGGGAGCTGTTTTTT
CDR3: CASASGTMNTGELFF

V: TRBV19
length: 14
size: .
D: TRBD2
J: TRBJ2-3
DNA: TGTGCCATGCTTCCAGCGGGGCGCCGGGATACGCAGTATTTT
CDR3: CAMLPAGRRDTQYF

V: TRBV19
length: 14
size: .
D: .
J: TRBJ1-1
DNA: TGTGCCAGTAGTATAGATCAGGGCCGGACTGAAGCTTTCTTT
CDR3: CASSIDQGRTEAFF

V: TRBV19
length: 12
size: .
D: .
J: TRBJ1-2
DNA: TGTGCCAGTAGTATACAGGACTGGAGCTACACCTTC
CDR3: CASSIQDWSYTF

V: TRBV5-1
length: 15
size: .
D: .
J: TRBJ2-2
DNA: TGCGCCAGCAGCGCCGGACAGTGGGAAACCGGGGAGCTGTTTTTT
CDR3: CASSAGQWETGELFF

V: TRBV30
length: 15
size: .
D: .
J: TRBJ2-2
DNA: TGTGCCTGGAGTGTACTGGGGGGTTTTACCGGGGAGCTGTTTTTT
CDR3: CAWSVLGGFTGELFF

V: TRBV6-6
length: 14
size: once
D: TRBD2
J: TRBJ2-5
DNA: TGTGCCAGCTTCGCGCGAAGCGGGACAGAGACCCAGTACTTC
CDR3: CASFARSGTETQYF

V: TRBV18
length: 16
size: few
D: .
J: TRBJ1-5
DNA: TGTGCCAGCTCCGAAAATCAGGGAAGAAGCAATCAGCCCCAGCATTTT
CDR3: CASSENQGRSNQPQHF

V: TRBV3-1/TRBV3-2
length: 15
size: .
D: TRBD2
J: TRBJ2-5
DNA: TGTGCCAGCAGCCTGGGACTAGCGGGTCAAGAGACCCAGTACTTC
CDR3: CASSLGLAGQETQYF

V: TRBV6-2/TRBV6-3
length: 15
size: .
D: .
J: TRBJ1-3
DNA: TGTGCCAGCAGTTTCCAGTCACCCTCTGGAAACACCATATATTTT
CDR3: CASSFQSPSGNTIYF

V: TRBV15
length: 14
size: .
D: .
J: TRBJ1-6
DNA: TGTGCCACCAGCAGAAGTACGGGACACTCACCCCTCCACTTT
CDR3: CATSRSTGHSPLHF

V: TRBV5-4
length: 17
size: .
D: TRBD1
J: TRBJ2-5
DNA: TGTGCCAGCAGCTTGTGGGACAGGGGTAAGAGAAAAGAGACCCAGTACTTC
CDR3: CASSLWDRGKRKETQYF

V: TRBV5-1
length: 12
size: .
D: .
J: TRBJ2-7
DNA: TGCGCCAGCAGGGGGGCAACCTACGAGCAGTACTTC
CDR3: CASRGATYEQYF

V: TRBV6-5
length: 11
size: .
D: .
J: TRBJ1-2
DNA: TGTGCCACTAGCCAGAACTATGGCTACACCTTC
CDR3: CATSQNYGYTF